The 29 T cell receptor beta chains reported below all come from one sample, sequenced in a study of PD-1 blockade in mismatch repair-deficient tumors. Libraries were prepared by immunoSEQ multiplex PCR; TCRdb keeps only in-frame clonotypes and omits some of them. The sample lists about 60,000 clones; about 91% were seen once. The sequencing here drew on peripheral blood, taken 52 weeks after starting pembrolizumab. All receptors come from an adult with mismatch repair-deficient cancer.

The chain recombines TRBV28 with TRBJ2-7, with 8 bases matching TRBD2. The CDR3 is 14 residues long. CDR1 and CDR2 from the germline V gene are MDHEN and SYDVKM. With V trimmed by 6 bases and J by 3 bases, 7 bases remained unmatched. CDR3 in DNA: TGTGCCAGCAGCACCCTAGCGGGCTACTACGAGCAGTACTTC. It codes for CASSTLAGYYEQYF.

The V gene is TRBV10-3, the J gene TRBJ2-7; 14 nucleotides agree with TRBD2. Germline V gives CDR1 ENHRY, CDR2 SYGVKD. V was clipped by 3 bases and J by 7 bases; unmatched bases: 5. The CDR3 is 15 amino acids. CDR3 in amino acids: CAISEGLAGGGEQYF. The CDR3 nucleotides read TGTGCCATCAGTGAAGGACTAGCGGGGGGTGGAGAGCAGTACTTC.

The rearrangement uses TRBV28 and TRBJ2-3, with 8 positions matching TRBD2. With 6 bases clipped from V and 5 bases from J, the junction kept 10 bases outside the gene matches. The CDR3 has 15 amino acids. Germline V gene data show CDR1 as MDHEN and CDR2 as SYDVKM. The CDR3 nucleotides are TGTGCCAGCAGCCATAACCGGGGACTAGGAGATACGCAGTATTTT. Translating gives CASSHNRGLGDTQYF.

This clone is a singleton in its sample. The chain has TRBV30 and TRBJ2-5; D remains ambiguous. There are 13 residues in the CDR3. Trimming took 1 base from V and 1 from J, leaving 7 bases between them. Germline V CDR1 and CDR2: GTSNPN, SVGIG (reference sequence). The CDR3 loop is CAWSEVRQETQYF. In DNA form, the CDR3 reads TGTGCCTGGAGTGAAGTTCGCCAAGAGACCCAGTACTTC.

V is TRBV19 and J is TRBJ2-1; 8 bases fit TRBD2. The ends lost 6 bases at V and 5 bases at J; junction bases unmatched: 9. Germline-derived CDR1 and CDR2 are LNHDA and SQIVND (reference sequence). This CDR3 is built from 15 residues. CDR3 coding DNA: TGTGCCAGTAGCACTAGCGGATCTAATAACAATGAGCAGTTCTTC. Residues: CASSTSGSNNNEQFF.

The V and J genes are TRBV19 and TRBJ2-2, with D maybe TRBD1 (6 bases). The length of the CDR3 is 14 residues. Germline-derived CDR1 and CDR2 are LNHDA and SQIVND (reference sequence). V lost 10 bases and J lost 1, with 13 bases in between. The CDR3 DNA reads TGTGCCACCCAGACAGGAGTGAACACCGGGGAGCTGTTTTTT. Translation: CATQTGVNTGELFF.

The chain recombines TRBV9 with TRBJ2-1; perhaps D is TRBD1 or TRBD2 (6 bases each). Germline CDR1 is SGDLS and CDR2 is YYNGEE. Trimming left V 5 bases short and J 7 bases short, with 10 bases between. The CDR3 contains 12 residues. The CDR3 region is CASSGGQNEQFF. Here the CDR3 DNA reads TGTGCCAGCAGTGGGGGGCAAAATGAGCAGTTCTTC.

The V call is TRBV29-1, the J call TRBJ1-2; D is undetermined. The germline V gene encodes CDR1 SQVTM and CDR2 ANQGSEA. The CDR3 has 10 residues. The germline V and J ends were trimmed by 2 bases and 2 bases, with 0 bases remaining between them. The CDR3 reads CSVENYGYTF. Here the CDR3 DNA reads TGCAGCGTTGAAAACTATGGCTACACCTTC.

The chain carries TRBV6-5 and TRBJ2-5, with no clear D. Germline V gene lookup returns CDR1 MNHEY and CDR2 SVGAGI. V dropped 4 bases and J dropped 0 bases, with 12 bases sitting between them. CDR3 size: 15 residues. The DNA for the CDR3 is TGTGCCAGCAGTTTGGGGTCCTTCCACCAAGAGACCCAGTACTTC. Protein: CASSLGSFHQETQYF.

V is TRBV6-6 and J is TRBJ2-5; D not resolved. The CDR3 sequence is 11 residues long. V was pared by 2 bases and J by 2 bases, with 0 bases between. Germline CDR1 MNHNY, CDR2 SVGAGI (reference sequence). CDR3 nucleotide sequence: TGTGCCAGCAGTTACCAAGAGACCCAGTACTTC. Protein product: CASSYQETQYF.

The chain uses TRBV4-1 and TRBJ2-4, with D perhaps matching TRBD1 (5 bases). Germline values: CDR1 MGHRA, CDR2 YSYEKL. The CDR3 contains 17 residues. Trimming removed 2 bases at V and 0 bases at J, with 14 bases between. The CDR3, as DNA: TGCGCCAGCAGCCAACAGACAGAAACCTTAGCCAAAAACATTCAGTACTTC. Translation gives CASSQQTETLAKNIQYF.

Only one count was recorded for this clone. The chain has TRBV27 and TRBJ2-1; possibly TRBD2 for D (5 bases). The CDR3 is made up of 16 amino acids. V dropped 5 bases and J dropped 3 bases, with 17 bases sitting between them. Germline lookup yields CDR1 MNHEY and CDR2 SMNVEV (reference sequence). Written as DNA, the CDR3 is TGTGCCAGCAGTCCAAGGACTCTCACGCACTACAATGAGCAGTTCTTC. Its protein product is CASSPRTLTHYNEQFF.

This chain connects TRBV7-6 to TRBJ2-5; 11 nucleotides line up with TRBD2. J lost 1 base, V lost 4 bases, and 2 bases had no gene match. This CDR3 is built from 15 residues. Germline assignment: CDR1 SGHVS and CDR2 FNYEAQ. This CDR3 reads CASSSGTSGQETQYF. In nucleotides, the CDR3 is TGTGCCAGCAGCTCCGGGACTAGCGGCCAAGAGACCCAGTACTTC.

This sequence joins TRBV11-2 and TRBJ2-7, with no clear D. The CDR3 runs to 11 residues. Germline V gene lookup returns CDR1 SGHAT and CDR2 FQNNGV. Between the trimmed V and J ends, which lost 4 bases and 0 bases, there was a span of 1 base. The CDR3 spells CASSSSYEQYF. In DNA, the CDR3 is TGTGCCAGCAGCTCCTCCTACGAGCAGTACTTC.

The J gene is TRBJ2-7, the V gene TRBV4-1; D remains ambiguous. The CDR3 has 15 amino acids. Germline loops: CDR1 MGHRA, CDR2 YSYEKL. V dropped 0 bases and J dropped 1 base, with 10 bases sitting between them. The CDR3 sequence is CASSQDYSESYEQYF. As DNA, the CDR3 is TGCGCCAGCAGCCAAGATTACTCCGAATCCTACGAGCAGTACTTC.

The CDR3 nucleotides are TGTGCCAGCAGTTACCCCGACAAGGGGGATACGCAGTATTTT. Its protein is CASSYPDKGDTQYF. The chain is built from TRBV6-5 and TRBJ2-3, with D perhaps matching TRBD1 (5 bases). Germline values: CDR1 MNHEY, CDR2 SVGAGI. The length of the CDR3 is 14 residues. Trimming removed 2 bases from V and 6 bases from J, with 12 bases in between.

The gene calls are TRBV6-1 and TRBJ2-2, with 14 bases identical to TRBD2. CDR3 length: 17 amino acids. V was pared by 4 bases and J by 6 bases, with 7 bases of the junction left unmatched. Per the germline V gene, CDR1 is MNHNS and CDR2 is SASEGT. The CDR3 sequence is CASSGLAGGTRAGELFF. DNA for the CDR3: TGTGCCAGCAGTGGACTAGCGGGAGGGACGCGGGCCGGGGAGCTGTTTTTT.

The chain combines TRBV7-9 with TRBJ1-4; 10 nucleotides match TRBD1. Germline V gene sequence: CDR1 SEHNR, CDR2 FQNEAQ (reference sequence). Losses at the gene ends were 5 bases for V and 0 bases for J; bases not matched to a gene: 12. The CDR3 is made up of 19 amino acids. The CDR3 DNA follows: TGTGCCAGCAGCCCGCTGTTGGGACAGGGGCGAGCAACTAATGAAAAACTGTTTTTT. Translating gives CASSPLLGQGRATNEKLFF.

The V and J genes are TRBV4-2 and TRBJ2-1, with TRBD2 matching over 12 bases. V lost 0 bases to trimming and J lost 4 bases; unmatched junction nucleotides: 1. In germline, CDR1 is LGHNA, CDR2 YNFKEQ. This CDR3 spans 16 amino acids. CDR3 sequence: CASSQELAGGYNEQFF. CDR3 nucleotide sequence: TGTGCCAGCAGCCAAGAGCTAGCGGGAGGGTACAATGAGCAGTTCTTC.

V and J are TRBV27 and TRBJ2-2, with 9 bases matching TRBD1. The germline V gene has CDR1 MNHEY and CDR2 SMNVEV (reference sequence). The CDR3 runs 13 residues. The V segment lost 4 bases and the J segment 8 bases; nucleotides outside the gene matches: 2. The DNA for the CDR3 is TGTGCCAGCAGTTGGGGGACAGGGGGGGAGCTGTTTTTT. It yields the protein CASSWGTGGELFF.

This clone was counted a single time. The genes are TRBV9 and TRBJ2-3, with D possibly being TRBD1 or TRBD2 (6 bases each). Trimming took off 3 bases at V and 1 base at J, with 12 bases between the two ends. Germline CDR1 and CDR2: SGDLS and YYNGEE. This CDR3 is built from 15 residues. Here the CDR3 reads CASSAEGEGTDTQYF. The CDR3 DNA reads TGTGCCAGCAGCGCTGAGGGGGAGGGCACAGATACGCAGTATTTT.

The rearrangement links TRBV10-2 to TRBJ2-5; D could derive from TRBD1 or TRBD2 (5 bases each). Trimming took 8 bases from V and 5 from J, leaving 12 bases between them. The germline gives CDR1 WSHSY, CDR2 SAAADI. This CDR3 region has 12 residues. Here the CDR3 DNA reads TGCGCCAGCGGCCGAGGGGTTGAGACCCAGTACTTC. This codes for CASGRGVETQYF.

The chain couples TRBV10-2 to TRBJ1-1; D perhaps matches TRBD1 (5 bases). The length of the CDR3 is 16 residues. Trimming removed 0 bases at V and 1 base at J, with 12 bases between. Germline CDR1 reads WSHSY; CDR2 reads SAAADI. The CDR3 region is CASSESLMGENTEAFF. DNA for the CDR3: TGCGCCAGCAGTGAGTCGCTCATGGGGGAGAACACTGAAGCTTTCTTT.

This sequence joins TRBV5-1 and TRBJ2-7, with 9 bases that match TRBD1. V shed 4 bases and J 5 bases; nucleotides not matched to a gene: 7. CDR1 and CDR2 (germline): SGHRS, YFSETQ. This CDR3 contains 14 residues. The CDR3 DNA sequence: TGCGCCAGCAGCAGGCGGACAGGGGTCCACGAGCAGTACTTC. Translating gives CASSRRTGVHEQYF.

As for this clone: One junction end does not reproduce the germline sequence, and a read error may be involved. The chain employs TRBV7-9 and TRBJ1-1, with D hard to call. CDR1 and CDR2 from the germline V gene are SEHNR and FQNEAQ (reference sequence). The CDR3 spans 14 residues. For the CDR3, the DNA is TGTGCCAGCAGCTTAAGGTCGCAGAACGCTGAAGCTTTCTTT. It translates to CASSLRSQNAEAFF.

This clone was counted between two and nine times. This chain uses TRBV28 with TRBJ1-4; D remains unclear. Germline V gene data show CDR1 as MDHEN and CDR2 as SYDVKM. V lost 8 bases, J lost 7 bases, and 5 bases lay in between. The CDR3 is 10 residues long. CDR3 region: CASEGEKLFF. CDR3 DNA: TGTGCCAGCGAGGGTGAAAAACTGTTTTTT.

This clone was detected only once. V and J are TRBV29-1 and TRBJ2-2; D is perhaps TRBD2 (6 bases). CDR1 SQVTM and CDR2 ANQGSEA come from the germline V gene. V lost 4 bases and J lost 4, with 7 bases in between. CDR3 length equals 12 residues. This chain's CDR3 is CSVAGGTGELFF. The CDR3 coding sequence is TGCAGCGTTGCCGGGGGCACCGGGGAGCTGTTTTTT.

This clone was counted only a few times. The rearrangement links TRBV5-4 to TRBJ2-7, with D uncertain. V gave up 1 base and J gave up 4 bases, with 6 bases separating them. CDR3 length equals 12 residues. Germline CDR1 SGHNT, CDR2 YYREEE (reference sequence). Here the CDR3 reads CASSLPGYEQYF. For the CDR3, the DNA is TGTGCCAGCAGCTTGCCCGGGTACGAGCAGTACTTC.

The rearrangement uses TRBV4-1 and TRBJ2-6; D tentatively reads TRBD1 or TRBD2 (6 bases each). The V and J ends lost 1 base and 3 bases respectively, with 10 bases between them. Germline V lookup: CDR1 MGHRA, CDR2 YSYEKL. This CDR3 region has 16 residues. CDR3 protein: CASSQGGGYGANVLTF. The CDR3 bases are TGCGCCAGCAGCCAAGGAGGGGGGTATGGGGCCAACGTCCTGACTTTC.